The 26 T cell receptor beta chains in this list originate from one sample, sequenced in a study of control samples from healthy donors and cancer patients. Only in-frame clones appear in the TCRdb table, and some are missing; sequencing was by immunoSEQ multiplex PCR. The sample has fewer than 200,000 clones, about 93% seen once; the top ten hold more than 1.4%. Source material: blood. Every receptor here comes from a man between 18 and 29 years old in good health.

This chain uses TRBV11-2 with TRBJ1-2; D is possibly TRBD1 (5 bases). Trimming cost V 0 bases and J 4 bases, with 15 bases left between them. The CDR3 covers 16 residues. Germline V CDR1 and CDR2: SGHAT, FQNNGV. The CDR3 DNA reads as TGTGCCAGCAGCTTAGACGGTCGGGACTTGCCCTATGGCTACACCTTC. This sequence encodes CASSLDGRDLPYGYTF.

The CDR3 bases are TGTGCCAGCAGTGAGACGGGACAGACCACCGGGGAGCTGTTTTTT. Its protein is CASSETGQTTGELFF. The chain joins TRBV6-4 to TRBJ2-2; 7 positions agree with TRBD1. CDR3 size: 15 residues. The V gene end was trimmed by 3 bases and the J gene end by 4 bases; junction bases not matched to a gene: 5. Germline lookup yields CDR1 MRHNA and CDR2 SNTAGT.

The V gene is TRBV24-1, the J gene TRBJ1-4; D remains unclear. Looked up from germline, CDR1 is KGHDR and CDR2 is SFDVKD. The V gene lost 0 bases and the J gene lost 0 bases, with 4 bases spanning the gap. This CDR3 comprises 15 residues. Written as DNA, the CDR3 is TGTGCCACCAGTGATTTGCTTACAACTAATGAAAAACTGTTTTTT. The encoded protein is CATSDLLTTNEKLFF.

The V gene is TRBV6-5, the J gene TRBJ2-2; weak D call: TRBD2 (5 bases). Germline V gene data show CDR1 as MNHEY and CDR2 as SVGAGI. V was clipped by 0 bases and J by 6 bases, with 8 bases between them. The CDR3 runs 14 residues. In DNA, the CDR3 is TGTGCCAGCAGTTACTCGAGGGTTTCCGGGGAGCTGTTTTTT. It codes for CASSYSRVSGELFF.

The chain recombines TRBV19 with TRBJ1-2; no definite D call. Germline V gene lookup returns CDR1 LNHDA and CDR2 SQIVND (reference sequence). The CDR3 covers 14 residues. V lost 1 base to trimming and J lost 3 bases, with 9 bases between them. CDR3 region: CASSIGQEDYGYTF. DNA for the CDR3: TGTGCCAGTAGTATAGGCCAGGAGGACTATGGCTACACCTTC.

The chain uses TRBV10-3 and TRBJ1-6, with 8 bases lining up with TRBD1. The CDR3 sequence is 17 residues long. Germline V gene lookup returns CDR1 ENHRY and CDR2 SYGVKD. J lost 9 bases, V lost 0 bases, and 10 bases had no gene match. The CDR3: CAISESTGDQLGSPLHF. For the CDR3, the DNA is TGTGCCATCAGTGAGTCGACAGGGGATCAGCTAGGTTCACCCCTCCACTTT.

This sequence joins TRBV19 and TRBJ1-2; weak D call: TRBD1 (5 bases). The germline V gene has CDR1 LNHDA and CDR2 SQIVND (reference sequence). This CDR3 is 13 amino acids long. The V and J ends lost 5 bases and 3 bases respectively, with 10 bases between them. This CDR3 reads CASSAGLYYGYTF. In DNA form, the CDR3 reads TGTGCCAGTAGTGCAGGGCTCTACTATGGCTACACCTTC.

The chain links TRBV10-3 to TRBJ1-6; 8 bases align to TRBD1. The CDR3 consists of 15 residues. Per germline, CDR1 ENHRY and CDR2 SYGVKD. The V and J ends lost 0 bases and 10 bases, in that order; junction bases with no gene match: 5. The CDR3 is CAISESQGAGSPLHF. CDR3 sequence (DNA): TGTGCCATCAGTGAGTCGCAGGGGGCCGGATCACCCCTCCACTTT.

This clone was found once. The V gene is TRBV5-1, the J gene TRBJ2-7; 7 nucleotides line up with TRBD1. Germline V gives CDR1 SGHRS, CDR2 YFSETQ. The V gene end was trimmed by 4 bases and the J gene end by 6 bases; junction bases not matched to a gene: 13. This CDR3 spans 15 amino acids. The CDR3 coding sequence is TGCGCCAGCAGCCCCTACCTGACAGGGTCTAGCGAGCAGTACTTC. Encoded protein: CASSPYLTGSSEQYF.

The chain joins TRBV12-3 or TRBV12-4 to TRBJ2-7; D gene unclear. The CDR3 covers 11 residues. V was pared by 2 bases and J by 5 bases, with 4 bases between. DNA of the CDR3: TGTGCCAGCAGTTTACTAGACGAGCAGTACTTC. Residues: CASSLLDEQYF.

V is TRBV2 and J is TRBJ1-1; 9 bases are a match to TRBD1. This CDR3 spans 14 amino acids. The V gene's germline CDR1 is SNHLY and CDR2 FYNNEI. Trimming removed 5 bases from V and 1 base from J; junction bases left unmatched: 2. CDR3 amino acids: CASSRTGENTEAFF. The CDR3 DNA is TGTGCCAGCAGTAGGACAGGGGAGAACACTGAAGCTTTCTTT.

The CDR3 bases are TGTGCCAGCAGCTTAGACCAGGGGGTCGAGCAGTACTTC. Protein product: CASSLDQGVEQYF. V usage is TRBV11-3 and J usage is TRBJ2-7; 7 bases line up with TRBD1. V dropped 0 bases and J dropped 6; count of bases not matched to a gene: 2. The CDR3 runs 13 residues. Germline CDR1 is SGHNT and CDR2 is YENEEA.

The J gene is TRBJ2-2, the V gene TRBV7-9; D is possibly TRBD2 (6 bases). V dropped 5 bases and J dropped 4 bases, with 23 bases sitting between them. Germline CDR1 SEHNR, CDR2 FQNEAQ (reference sequence). CDR3 length: 18 residues. CDR3 loop: CASSTIGETSPGTGELFF. CDR3 sequence (DNA): TGTGCCAGCAGCACCATAGGGGAGACTAGTCCGGGCACCGGGGAGCTGTTTTTT. Full variable domain (outside the CDR3, taken from reference TRBV7-9 and TRBJ2-2): DTGVSQNPRHKITKRGQNVTFRCDPISEHNRLYWYRQTLGQGPEFLTYFQNEAQLEKSRLLSDRFSAERPKGSFSTLEIQRTEQGDSAMYLCASSTIGETSPGTGELFFGEGSRLTVL.

Only one count was recorded for this clone. The rearrangement joins TRBV3-1 (or the pseudogene TRBV3-2) to TRBJ2-7; 7 bases fit TRBD1. This CDR3 has 16 amino acids. Germline V CDR1 and CDR2: LGHDT, YNNKEL (reference sequence). V trimming: 3 bases; J trimming: 4 bases; junction bases outside the gene matches: 12. The CDR3 loop reads CASSHLTGVSIYEQYF. The CDR3 DNA is TGTGCCAGCAGCCATCTAACAGGGGTATCAATTTACGAGCAGTACTTC.

The gene calls are TRBV5-1 and TRBJ1-1; tentatively, D is TRBD1 (5 bases). V lost 4 bases and J 6 bases, leaving 19 bases between the germline ends. This CDR3 spans 15 amino acids. Germline assignment: CDR1 SGHRS and CDR2 YFSETQ. CDR3 loop: CASSRDPTDSSEAFF. The CDR3 DNA reads as TGCGCCAGCAGCCGAGATCCGACTGACAGCTCTGAAGCTTTCTTT.

Only one count was recorded for this clone. V usage is TRBV9 and J usage is TRBJ1-1; TRBD1 matches 8 bases. Germline lookup yields CDR1 SGDLS and CDR2 YYNGEE. This CDR3 region has 14 residues. Trimming at V came to 4 bases and at J to 12 bases, leaving 14 bases not matched to a gene. The CDR3 DNA follows: TGTGCCAGCAGCTTATTCGGAGGGGGGGACAGGACTTTCTTT. This gives the protein CASSLFGGGDRTFF.

This clone was seen just once. The chain links TRBV7-8 to TRBJ2-1, with no clear D. This CDR3 contains 16 residues. Germline-derived CDR1 and CDR2 are SGHVS and FQNEAQ. V shed 5 bases and J shed 1 base, with 15 bases lying between them. The CDR3 DNA is TGTGCCAGCAGCCCTCAAGGACCCGGATCCTACAATGAGCAGTTCTTC. Protein product: CASSPQGPGSYNEQFF.

The chain links TRBV6-5 to TRBJ1-3; D gene uncertain. The CDR3 is 15 amino acids. Germline-derived CDR1 and CDR2 are MNHEY and SVGAGI. Between the trimmed V and J ends, which lost 6 bases and 1 base, there was a span of 13 bases. The CDR3 protein is CASSQDSFSGNTIYF. The CDR3 DNA reads TGTGCCAGCAGCCAGGACTCGTTTTCTGGAAACACCATATATTTT.

V usage is TRBV7-9 and J usage is TRBJ2-3; 7 positions match TRBD1. Unmatched junction bases numbered 7, after V lost 7 bases and J lost 3 bases. The CDR3 is 14 amino acids. The germline V gene has CDR1 SEHNR and CDR2 FQNEAQ (reference sequence). The CDR3 DNA reads TGTGCCAGCACCCAGCAGGGGGAAACAGATACGCAGTATTTT. Translating it yields CASTQQGETDTQYF. The whole variable domain, remainder taken from reference TRBV7-9 and TRBJ2-3, is DTGVSQNPRHKITKRGQNVTFRCDPISEHNRLYWYRQTLGQGPEFLTYFQNEAQLEKSRLLSDRFSAERPKGSFSTLEIQRTEQGDSAMYLCASTQQGETDTQYFGPGTRLTVL.

The rearrangement joins TRBV18 to TRBJ2-1; 11 bases are a match to TRBD2. The trim removed 4 bases at V and 6 bases at J, leaving 5 bases unmatched. This CDR3 is 15 amino acids long. Germline loops: CDR1 KGHSH, CDR2 LQKENI. This chain's CDR3 is CASSQLAGETNEQFF. The CDR3 nucleotides are TGTGCCAGCTCACAACTAGCGGGGGAGACCAATGAGCAGTTCTTC.

The chain joins TRBV6-1 to TRBJ1-5; no firm D call. Germline lookup yields CDR1 MNHNS and CDR2 SASEGT. The CDR3 is 16 residues long. V dropped 2 bases and J dropped 2 bases, with 13 bases sitting between them. CDR3 bases: TGTGCCAGCAGTGAATACGTGAGGCTGCGCAATCAGCCCCAGCATTTT. It specifies CASSEYVRLRNQPQHF.

The chain carries TRBV21-1 and TRBJ1-1. TRBV21-1 is a documented pseudogene. The CDR3 spans 15 residues. CDR3 protein: CASSKDRQLSAEAFF. The CDR3, as DNA: TGTGCCAGCAGCAAAGATAGACAGCTTAGCGCTGAAGCTTTCTTT.

This clone was observed a handful of times. The V and J genes are TRBV10-3 and TRBJ2-3, with unresolved D. Trimming pared 3 bases from V and 0 bases from J, leaving 13 bases between. Germline CDR1 ENHRY, CDR2 SYGVKD. The CDR3 has 16 amino acids. For the CDR3, the DNA is TGTGCCATCAGTGAAGCTGTCAGTGCTAGCACAGATACGCAGTATTTT. It is translated as CAISEAVSASTDTQYF.

V usage is TRBV9 and J usage is TRBJ1-2; no firm D call. CDR1 and CDR2 from the germline V gene are SGDLS and YYNGEE. The CDR3 is 12 residues long. Trimming left V 3 bases short and J 8 bases short, with 11 bases between. The DNA for the CDR3 is TGTGCCAGCAGCGCCTACGTAAGGGGCTACACCTTC. It is translated as CASSAYVRGYTF.

The chain uses TRBV6-5 and TRBJ2-7; D is undetermined. Germline values: CDR1 MNHEY, CDR2 SVGAGI. This CDR3 region has 14 residues. V lost 5 bases and J lost 0, with 11 bases in between. CDR3 region: CASSLDFYSYEQYF. CDR3 sequence (DNA): TGTGCCAGCAGTCTTGACTTTTACTCCTACGAGCAGTACTTC.

The chain joins TRBV25-1 to TRBJ2-2; 10 bases are a match to TRBD1. CDR1 is MGHDK, CDR2 SYGVNS, per germline. After removal of 8 bases from V and 8 bases from J, the junction contained 11 bases not matched to a gene. The CDR3 totals 15 residues. The CDR3 DNA reads as TGTGCCAGCCGACGGGACAGGGGCTCTTGGGGGGAGCTGTTTTTT. Translating gives CASRRDRGSWGELFF.